This T cell receptor (beta chain) came from a study of beta chain features in type 1 diabetes. General study results and limits: Cells that show high TCR expression could be over-represented by cDNA sequencing. TCRB CDR3 length was moderately but significantly reduced in all four CD4+ subsets of Type 1 diabetes patients.

Of the isolated RNA, all was reverse transcribed, and so the sequenced material was expressed TCRB transcripts. Regulatory, naive and central memory T cell samples averaged approximately 3.8 million reads. The assay was immunoSEQ multiplex PCR, and TCRdb's table has in-frame clones only and misses some. The sample has more than 100,000 clones; approximately 10% are singletons. In its sample, this clone was seen a few times. Its target is not known. CDR1 and CDR2 (germline): LNHDA, SQIVND (reference sequence). Trimming at V came to 6 bases and at J to 6 bases, leaving 6 bases not matched to a gene. The CDR3 length is 13 residues.

The V call is TRBV19, the J call TRBJ1-2, with 8 bases aligning to TRBD1. The sequenced material came from central memory CD4+ T cells from blood. The sequence came from a man aged 25 to 40 with type 1 diabetes. The DNA for the CDR3 is TGTGCCAGTAGCAGGGGGCGAGTCGATGGCTACACCTTC. It encodes CASSRGRVDGYTF.